This entry lists 32 T cell receptor beta chains sequenced from one sample in a study of regulatory T cells in long-lasting Graves disease. As to time point: newly diagnosed GD, antithyroid drugs for less than 3 months. Scientists built the TCR library using RNA that was extracted from PBMCs. With iRepertoire HTBI primers and Arm-PCR of CDR3 regions, TCR beta libraries were built. TCRdb reprocessed the multiplex PCR reads with MiXCR, giving one entry per CDR3 protein. The table has under 700,000 distinct CDR3 sequences, roughly a sixth seen once. The sample also formed part of further work on T cells in Graves' hyperthyroidism and ophthalmopathy.

This specimen consisted of peripheral blood mononuclear cells (PBMCs), obtained at new diagnosis, from a patient treated with antithyroid drugs. Receptors originate from a woman aged 35 to 59 with Graves disease.

This clonotype appeared many times. This chain links TRBV12-3 or TRBV12-4 with TRBJ1-2; 8 nucleotides match TRBD1. The V segment lost 6 bases and the J segment 6 bases; nucleotides outside the gene matches: 12. The CDR3 contains 15 residues. CDR3 sequence: CASSSTPGTGNGYTF. The CDR3 DNA follows: TGTGCCAGCAGCTCGACCCCAGGGACAGGAAATGGCTACACCTTC.

This clonotype was detected a few times. This chain's CDR3 is CASSDMTGLAGASYEQYF. CDR3 DNA sequence: TGTGCCAGCAGTGATATGACTGGTCTAGCGGGGGCATCCTACGAGCAGTACTTC. This chain connects TRBV6-2 or TRBV6-3 to TRBJ2-7; 10 bases are shared with TRBD2. This CDR3 contains 18 residues. Losses at the gene ends were 5 bases for V and 1 base for J; bases not matched to a gene: 14. The germline CDR1 and CDR2 sequences are MNHEY and SVGEGT.

Many counts were recorded for this clonotype. The J gene is TRBJ2-7, the V gene TRBV20-1; 12 bases are shared with TRBD2. The CDR3 runs 13 residues. Germline CDR1 and CDR2: DFQATT and SNEGSKA (reference sequence). J lost 6 bases, V lost 5 bases, and 5 bases had no gene match. This CDR3 is CSAASGGAIEQYF. The CDR3 coding sequence is TGCAGTGCTGCTAGCGGGGGGGCCATCGAGCAGTACTTC.

This clonotype was seen many times. The chain employs TRBV11-2 and TRBJ2-1; the D gene is possibly TRBD1 (5 bases). The ends were cut back, 0 bases at V and 4 bases at J, with 10 bases in the middle. CDR3 length: 15 amino acids. The V gene's germline CDR1 is SGHAT and CDR2 FQNNGV. CDR3 bases: TGTGCCAGCAGCTTAGAGGGCAGGGCTTACAATGAGCAGTTCTTC. It codes for CASSLEGRAYNEQFF.

The chain uses TRBV7-3 and TRBJ2-7, with D perhaps TRBD1 (5 bases). The CDR3 length is 15 residues. Trimming removed 3 bases at V and 2 bases at J, with 14 bases between. The germline V gene has CDR1 SGHTA and CDR2 FQGTGA. CDR3 sequence (DNA): TGTGCCAGCAGCTTTGCAGGACACGAACCCTACGAGCAGTACTTC. It is translated as CASSFAGHEPYEQYF.

The J gene is TRBJ2-1, the V gene TRBV3-1; D unclear. V was shortened by 4 bases and J by 8 bases, with 9 bases between the two germline ends. Per germline, CDR1 LGHDT and CDR2 YNNKEL (reference sequence). The CDR3 contains 12 residues. As DNA, the CDR3 is TGTGCCAGCAGCCGTACCCAGGATGAGCAGTTCTTC. Amino acid sequence: CASSRTQDEQFF.

This clonotype was detected a few times. Mismatch with germline at one junction end may stem from a read error. CDR3 in amino acids: CASSPRRANYGQYF. The DNA of the CDR3 is TGTGCCAGCAGCCCTAGAAGGGCAAACTACGGGCAGTACTTC. The chain combines TRBV11-2 with TRBJ2-7; D unclear. From germline, CDR1 is SGHAT and CDR2 FQNNGV. The CDR3 length is 14 residues.

The J gene is TRBJ2-3, the V gene TRBV9, with 9 bases lining up with TRBD2. The CDR3 contains 17 residues. Germline V gene sequence: CDR1 SGDLS, CDR2 YYNGEE. The J segment lost 1 base and the V segment lost 2 bases, leaving 8 bases of the junction unmatched. CDR3 loop: CASSVSLAGAGTDTQYF. The CDR3 DNA sequence: TGTGCCAGCAGCGTGTCCTTAGCGGGGGCTGGCACAGATACGCAGTATTTT.

In its sample, this clonotype was seen a few times. A read error is possible here, since a much larger clone lies one base away. The chain couples TRBV28 to TRBJ1-1, with TRBD1 matching over 8 bases. Germline V lookup: CDR1 MDHEN, CDR2 SYDVKM. This CDR3 region has 14 residues. V lost 4 bases to trimming and J lost 3 bases; unmatched junction nucleotides: 4. CDR3 sequence reads: CASSSDRVYTEAFF. CDR3 DNA sequence: TGTGCCAGCAGTTCGGACAGGGTTTACACTGAAGCTTTCTTT. Filled out from reference TRBV28 and TRBJ1-1, the complete variable domain reads DVKVTQSSRYLVKRTGEKVFLECVQDMDHENMFWYRQDPGLGLRLIYFSYDVKMKEKGDIPEGYSVSREKKERFSLILESASTNQTSMYLCASSSDRVYTEAFFGQGTRLTVV.

There are a few counts of this clonotype. The junction departs from germline at one end; a sequencing error may be responsible. This chain connects TRBV12-3 or TRBV12-4 to TRBJ1-1; a weak D match, TRBD1 (5 bases). This CDR3 region has 15 residues. CDR3 DNA: TGTGTCAGCAGTTTAAAGAAGGGACGGCACACTGAAGCTTTCTTT. The encoded protein is CVSSLKKGRHTEAFF.

J is TRBJ1-6 and V is TRBV30; D is possibly TRBD1 (6 bases). CDR1 is GTSNPN, CDR2 SVGIG, per germline (reference sequence). V was cut by 0 bases and J by 6 bases, with 9 bases left in between. The CDR3 extends over 14 amino acids. This CDR3 is CAWSVGGFNSPLHF. In nucleotides, the CDR3 is TGTGCCTGGAGTGTAGGGGGGTTTAATTCACCCCTCCACTTT.

The chain carries TRBV6-1 and TRBJ2-1; D is perhaps TRBD1 (6 bases). The J call may be mistaken, given a closer DNA end match to TRBJ2-7. Germline-derived CDR1 and CDR2 are MNHNS and SASEGT. The CDR3 is 15 residues long. CDR3: CASSGTIPGAREQYF. The CDR3 nucleotides are TGTGCCAGCAGCGGCACAATTCCAGGGGCTCGGGAGCAGTACTTC.

V gene TRBV20-1 combines with J gene TRBJ1-2, with D maybe TRBD1 (6 bases). V gave up 5 bases and J gave up 13 bases, with 20 bases separating them. The germline V gene encodes CDR1 DFQATT and CDR2 SNEGSKA (reference sequence). The CDR3 length is 12 residues. The chain's CDR3 is CSAAPPNRAGTF. In nucleotides, the CDR3 is TGCAGTGCTGCCCCTCCTAACAGGGCCGGCACCTTC.

Ten or more counts support this clonotype. V and J are TRBV6-5 and TRBJ1-3; D not certain. V was cut by 0 bases and J by 1 base, with 13 bases left in between. This CDR3 spans 17 amino acids. From germline, CDR1 is MNHEY and CDR2 SVGAGI. In DNA form, the CDR3 reads TGTGCCAGCAGTTACTCTTCCAACTGGAGGTCTGGAAACACCATATATTTT. Amino acids: CASSYSSNWRSGNTIYF.

This clonotype was detected ten times or more. The V call is TRBV2, the J call TRBJ2-1, with 9 bases identical to TRBD2. The CDR3 spans 13 residues. After removal of 8 bases from V and 7 bases from J, the junction contained 6 bases not matched to a gene. Germline CDR1 reads SNHLY; CDR2 reads FYNNEI. The chain's CDR3 is CASGGGGWNEQFF. CDR3 sequence (DNA): TGTGCCAGCGGCGGGGGGGGCTGGAATGAGCAGTTCTTC. Full variable domain (outside the CDR3, taken from reference TRBV2 and TRBJ2-1): EPEVTQTPSHQVTQMGQEVILRCVPISNHLYFYWYRQILGQKVEFLVSFYNNEISEKSEIFDDQFSVERPDGSNFTLKIRSTKLEDSAMYFCASGGGGWNEQFFGPGTRLTVL.

On this clonotype itself: A read error is possible here, since a much larger clone lies one base away. V usage is TRBV2 and J usage is TRBJ2-7, with a possible D match to TRBD2 (7 bases). Germline values: CDR1 SNHLY, CDR2 FYNNEI. Trimming took 7 bases from V and 7 from J, leaving 26 bases between them. The CDR3 length is 16 residues. CDR3 amino acids: CASNINGGAVPNEQYF. CDR3 DNA sequence: TGTGCCAGCAACATTAATGGGGGGGCCGTACCCAATGAGCAGTACTTC.

This clonotype occurred a few times. This chain joins TRBV2 and TRBJ2-3; TRBD2 is a possible D gene (5 bases). Trimming stripped 6 bases from V and 4 bases from J, with 17 bases between. The germline CDR1 and CDR2 sequences are SNHLY and FYNNEI. The CDR3 runs 15 residues. CDR3 DNA: TGTGCCAGCAGGACTACCTCCCGTGTGCCAGATACGCAGTATTTT. Encoded protein: CASRTTSRVPDTQYF.

The V call is TRBV27, the J call TRBJ2-1, with 14 bases that match TRBD2. V was clipped by 5 bases and J by 12 bases; unmatched bases: 12. The V gene's germline CDR1 is MNHEY and CDR2 SMNVEV (reference sequence). The CDR3 spans 16 residues. The CDR3 protein is CASSLGLAGGFKAQFF. The CDR3 DNA reads as TGTGCCAGCAGTCTCGGACTAGCGGGGGGATTTAAGGCGCAGTTCTTC.

This clonotype was observed a handful of times. The chain uses TRBV5-1 and TRBJ2-3; D remains ambiguous. The CDR3 runs 14 residues. Trimming stripped 3 bases from V and 0 bases from J, with 8 bases between. CDR1 and CDR2 (germline): SGHRS, YFSETQ. The chain's CDR3 is CASSWQTSTDTQYF. The CDR3 DNA sequence: TGCGCCAGCAGCTGGCAGACTAGCACAGATACGCAGTATTTT.

This clonotype turned up a few times. This chain uses TRBV12-3 or TRBV12-4 with TRBJ1-2; D perhaps matches TRBD1 (5 bases). The CDR3 length is 13 residues. The V end lost 6 bases, the J end lost 2 bases, and 10 bases lay between the germline ends. The CDR3 DNA reads as TGTGCCAGCAGCTGGGACGGGAACTATGGCTACACCTTC. It is translated as CASSWDGNYGYTF.

V gene TRBV24-1 combines with J gene TRBJ2-3; 7 bases line up with TRBD2. V was clipped by 3 bases and J by 2 bases; unmatched bases: 4. The CDR3 spans 15 residues. Germline assignment: CDR1 KGHDR and CDR2 SFDVKD. The CDR3 region has the DNA TGTGCCACCAGTGATGGGAGGGGACCCACAGATACGCAGTATTTT. Its translation is CATSDGRGPTDTQYF.

In this sample, this clonotype turned up many times. The V call is TRBV10-3, the J call TRBJ1-2; D not resolved. V lost 6 bases to trimming and J lost 0 bases, with 11 bases between them. The CDR3 totals 14 residues. Per germline, CDR1 ENHRY and CDR2 SYGVKD. CDR3: CAISKLVANYGYTF. The CDR3 nucleotides are TGTGCCATCAGCAAACTGGTGGCTAACTATGGCTACACCTTC.

This clonotype appeared many times. The gene calls are TRBV28 and TRBJ2-1, with 9 nucleotides matching TRBD1. V was clipped by 4 bases and J by 4 bases; unmatched bases: 5. Germline V CDR1 and CDR2: MDHEN, SYDVKM. CDR3 length: 15 residues. The CDR3 reads CASSYGQGRYNEQFF. Here the CDR3 DNA reads TGTGCCAGCAGTTATGGACAGGGGCGGTACAATGAGCAGTTCTTC.

At least ten counts were recorded for this clonotype. The chain joins TRBV2 to TRBJ2-7; 7 positions agree with TRBD1. Germline lookup yields CDR1 SNHLY and CDR2 FYNNEI. Trimming cost V 6 bases and J 6 bases; bases outside gene matches: 14. The CDR3 is 15 residues long. The CDR3 nucleotides are TGTGCCAGCAGAAGCACAGGGGTGAGTGTTAGCGAGCAGTACTTC. This gives the protein CASRSTGVSVSEQYF.

This clonotype was observed at least ten times. This chain joins TRBV12-3 or TRBV12-4 and TRBJ2-5, with 10 bases identical to TRBD1. V was clipped by 5 bases and J by 5 bases; unmatched bases: 14. The CDR3 is 17 amino acids. The CDR3 DNA follows: TGTGCCAGCAGTCATTTCGGGACAGGGGAGAGCATGGAGACCCAGTACTTC. Translation: CASSHFGTGESMETQYF.

This clonotype has ten or more counts. The gene calls are TRBV3-1 and TRBJ2-1, with 8 bases fitting TRBD1. CDR3 length equals 13 residues. V lost 4 bases and J lost 12; bases outside the gene matches: 8. Germline CDR1 is LGHDT and CDR2 is YNNKEL (reference sequence). This CDR3 is CASSRVQGDRQFF. The CDR3 DNA is TGTGCCAGCAGCCGCGTACAGGGGGACCGGCAGTTCTTC.

Only a few counts were recorded for this clonotype. V usage is TRBV27 and J usage is TRBJ1-3; no reliable D call. The germline V and J ends were trimmed by 6 bases and 0 bases, with 6 bases remaining between them. The CDR3 runs to 13 residues. Looked up from germline, CDR1 is MNHEY and CDR2 is SMNVEV (reference sequence). Written as DNA, the CDR3 is TGTGCCAGCAGGATGAGCTCTGGAAACACCATATATTTT. This codes for CASRMSSGNTIYF.

In its sample, this clonotype was seen a few times. This chain joins TRBV11-2 and TRBJ2-2; the D gene is possibly TRBD1 (6 bases). The length of the CDR3 is 18 residues. V lost 0 bases and J lost 1, with 15 bases in between. From germline, CDR1 is SGHAT and CDR2 FQNNGV. CDR3 sequence: CASSLDGQGTLNTGELFF. CDR3 DNA: TGTGCCAGCAGCTTAGATGGGCAGGGGACATTGAACACCGGGGAGCTGTTTTTT.

This clonotype was seen many times. The J gene is TRBJ1-1, the V gene TRBV11-2, with a weak D call TRBD1 (5 bases). The CDR3 runs 15 residues. Germline V gene data show CDR1 as SGHAT and CDR2 as FQNNGV. V lost 5 bases and J 1 base, leaving 14 bases between the germline ends. The CDR3 DNA follows: TGTGCCAGCAGCCTAGGGGCGACGGGGAACACTGAAGCTTTCTTT. Translating it yields CASSLGATGNTEAFF.

Only a few counts were recorded for this clonotype. The rearrangement links TRBV15 to TRBJ2-5; a weak D match, TRBD2 (6 bases). CDR1 is LNHNV and CDR2 is YYDKDF in the germline V gene (reference sequence). V was clipped by 3 bases and J by 5 bases, with 10 bases between them. The CDR3 has 13 amino acids. The CDR3 coding sequence is TGTGCCACCAGCAGCGGGGGTTGGGAGACCCAGTACTTC. As protein: CATSSGGWETQYF.

Many counts were recorded for this clonotype. The CDR3 loop is CASSQGSGNYGYTF. CDR3 bases: TGCGCCAGCAGCCAAGGCTCGGGGAACTATGGCTACACCTTC. V and J are TRBV4-1 and TRBJ1-2; the D is unclear. Trimming took 1 base from V and 2 from J, leaving 8 bases between them. In germline, CDR1 is MGHRA, CDR2 YSYEKL. The CDR3 covers 14 residues.

As concerns this clonotype: One end of the junction fails to match germline, which may point to a read error. The genes are TRBV5-6 and TRBJ2-7; weak D call: TRBD1 (5 bases). Germline CDR1 is SGHDT and CDR2 is YYEEEE. The CDR3 is 13 residues long. As DNA, the CDR3 is TGTGCCAGCAGCTTTGCGCAGGGCTACGAGCAGCACTTC. It codes for CASSFAQGYEQHF.